This T cell receptor beta chain was obtained from a study of cytomegalovirus exposure and HLA in healthy donors. 60 Vbeta and 13 Jbeta primers were used in PCR. Sequencing used immunoSEQ multiplex PCR; TCRdb keeps in-frame clones, though not all of them. The sample lists over 120,000 clones, more than 75% occurring once. The source material was PBMCs. This TCR was recovered from a woman under 30 in good health and CMV-seropositive.

The CDR3 coding sequence is TGCGCCAGCAGCCCGCTACGGGGGTTAGCGGGGAAAAAGTTGGATACGCAGTATTTT. Translated, it gives CASSPLRGLAGKKLDTQYF. This chain connects TRBV4-1 to TRBJ2-3, with 8 bases aligning to TRBD2. Per germline, CDR1 MGHRA and CDR2 YSYEKL. Losses at the gene ends were 4 bases for V and 6 bases for J; bases not matched to a gene: 21. The CDR3 extends over 19 amino acids.